The clone carrying this TCR beta chain was seen more than once but under ten times. The germline CDR1 and CDR2 sequences are SGDLS and YYNGEE. The CDR3 is 14 amino acids. V shed 0 bases and J shed 7 bases, with 8 bases lying between them. This entry belongs to a study of identical twins. In TCRdb, the 5' RACE reads were re-called with MiXCR into one record per CDR3 protein. Of hundreds of thousands of distinct CDR3 sequences in the sample, about 20% were seen once. The same sample was also studied in work on T cells expressing NK-cell markers.

The chain has TRBV9 and TRBJ1-6, with D hard to call. This clonotype originated in a woman under 30 in good health. The sample comprised PBMCs. The CDR3 spells CASSVEAGNSPLHF. For the CDR3, the DNA is TGTGCCAGCAGCGTAGAGGCAGGAAATTCACCCCTCCACTTT.